The T cell receptor (beta chain) described here comes from a study of OX40 agonist ivuxolimab in advanced cancers. Clones were sequenced by immunoSEQ multiplex PCR, and TCRdb holds only the in-frame ones, with some missing. The sample lists tens of thousands of clones, about 90% occurring once. Germline loops: CDR1 LNHDA, CDR2 SQIVND (reference sequence). The CDR3 contains 15 residues. Trimming at V came to 2 bases and at J to 4 bases, leaving 5 bases not matched to a gene. The chain is built from TRBV19 and TRBJ1-1; the match to TRBD1 covers 9 bases. Sequenced material: CD4+ or CD8+ T cells sorted from blood, taken in a trial of the OX40 agonist ivuxolimab. The sequence was collected from an adult with an advanced solid tumor such as melanoma, head and neck, liver or kidney cancer. The CDR3 loop reads CASSIQQGASTEAFF. CDR3 in DNA: TGTGCCAGTAGTATACAACAGGGGGCGAGCACTGAAGCTTTCTTT.